The 9 T cell receptor beta chains below come from one sample, sequenced in a study of human T cells and chemical hapten exposure. TCRdb independently ran MiXCR on the RACE reads; one entry per CDR3 protein. This sample yields under 450,000 distinct CDR3 sequences, of which roughly 4.8% are seen a single time; approximately 2.5% belongs to the top ten. The time point was: patch test 1, 2 weeks after DPC sensitization. Treatment defined: therapeutic diphenylcyclopropenone sensitization with weekly scalp DPC. Sequencing used whole blood, obtained in connection with sensitization to the hapten diphenylcyclopropenone (DPC). Receptor source: a woman between 50 and 59 years old with alopecia areata. Some clones in this sample may be carry-over from other donors' samples.

This clonotype was counted only a few times. The rearrangement links TRBV9 to TRBJ1-3; tentatively, D is TRBD1 (5 bases). Trimming took off 2 bases at V and 8 bases at J, with 14 bases between the two ends. CDR1 SGDLS and CDR2 YYNGEE come from the germline V gene. The CDR3 is 14 residues long. The CDR3 loop reads CASSVGTLSDTIYF. Written as DNA, the CDR3 is TGTGCCAGCAGCGTGGGGACTTTATCGGACACCATATATTTT. Drawing the rest from reference TRBV9 and TRBJ1-3, the complete variable domain is DSGVTQTPKHLITATGQRVTLRCSPRSGDLSVYWYQQSLDQGLQFLIQYYNGEERAKGNILERFSAQQFPDLHSELNLSSLELGDSALYFCASSVGTLSDTIYFGEGSWLTVV.

The gene calls are TRBV21-1 and TRBJ1-5; the table assigns TRBD1, which was not confirmed against the DNA. TRBV21-1 is tagged as a pseudogene. The CDR3 contains 17 residues. CDR3 DNA: TGTGCCAGCAGCAAAGATGGGCCAGGGGCGCGAAATCAGCCCCAGCATTTT. This sequence encodes CASSKDGPGARNQPQHF.

This clonotype was found a few times. V gene TRBV20-1 combines with J gene TRBJ2-7; no definite D call. Germline V lookup: CDR1 DFQATT, CDR2 SNEGSKA (reference sequence). The CDR3 totals 12 residues. The V gene lost 1 base and the J gene lost 0 bases, with 4 bases spanning the gap. The CDR3 nucleotides read TGCAGTGCTAGAGGGAACTCCTACGAGCAGTACTTC. Its protein product is CSARGNSYEQYF.

This clonotype was seen ten or more times. The V gene is TRBV7-2, the J gene TRBJ2-7, with TRBD2 identical over 13 bases. Germline V gene data show CDR1 as SGHTA and CDR2 as FQGNSA. CDR3 size: 17 residues. V lost 4 bases to trimming and J lost 6 bases; unmatched junction nucleotides: 12. The CDR3 loop reads CASSSRGTSGERGEQYF. CDR3 in DNA: TGTGCCAGCAGCTCGAGGGGGACTAGCGGGGAGCGGGGCGAGCAGTACTTC.

This clonotype was counted many times. V gene TRBV4-2 combines with J gene TRBJ1-1, with no clear D. The CDR3 loop spans 12 amino acids. Germline V lookup: CDR1 LGHNA, CDR2 YNFKEQ. Between the trimmed V and J ends, which lost 1 base and 8 bases, there was a span of 8 bases. The CDR3 loop reads CASSQVHEEAFF. The CDR3, as DNA: TGTGCCAGCAGCCAAGTCCACGAGGAAGCTTTCTTT.

This clonotype was counted a few times. J is TRBJ1-1 and V is TRBV6-5; TRBD1 might be the D (6 bases). Trimming removed 2 bases at V and 6 bases at J, with 10 bases between. The CDR3 consists of 13 residues. Germline V gene lookup returns CDR1 MNHEY and CDR2 SVGAGI. CDR3 coding DNA: TGTGCCAGCAGTTACCAGGGGTCCTCTGAAGCTTTCTTT. Translated, it gives CASSYQGSSEAFF.

This clonotype was seen more than once but under ten times. V gene TRBV24-1 combines with J gene TRBJ2-5; D perhaps matches TRBD1 (7 bases). The CDR3 runs to 16 residues. Germline CDR1 is KGHDR and CDR2 is SFDVKD. Trimming shortened V by 3 bases and J by 4 bases, and 17 bases separated the two germline ends. CDR3 residues: CATSDRGGAGGETQYF. The CDR3 nucleotides read TGTGCCACCAGTGATAGAGGGGGCGCCGGGGGAGAGACCCAGTACTTC.

This clonotype was counted many times. The rearrangement uses TRBV7-6 and TRBJ2-7; a weak D match, TRBD1 (6 bases). The CDR3 totals 14 residues. CDR1 SGHVS and CDR2 FNYEAQ come from the germline V gene. Trimming took 4 bases from V and 5 from J, leaving 15 bases between them. CDR3 loop: CASSSLEGVDEQYF. CDR3 DNA: TGTGCCAGCAGCTCACTTGAGGGGGTCGACGAGCAGTACTTC.

Many counts were recorded for this clonotype. The V call is TRBV4-2, the J call TRBJ2-1, with 13 positions matching TRBD2. With 3 bases clipped from V and 5 bases from J, the junction kept 4 bases outside the gene matches. The germline V gene encodes CDR1 LGHNA and CDR2 YNFKEQ. The length of the CDR3 is 16 residues. This CDR3 reads CASSHAGLAGDNEQFF. DNA of the CDR3: TGTGCCAGCAGCCACGCCGGACTAGCGGGGGACAATGAGCAGTTCTTC.